The 4 T cell receptor beta chains below come from one sample, sequenced in a study of blood T cells in healthy people across ages. A second PCR, run for about 7 to 11 cycles, used a sample-barcoded 5' primer plus a J-beta primer mix. One entry per CDR3 protein results from TCRdb running MiXCR on the 5' RACE reads. The sample has some 760,000 distinct CDR3 sequences, 20% to 25% seen once. This sample was shared with a second study, whose subject was T cells of mothers and their children.

The sample consisted of blood. These receptors all come from a boy younger than 18 in good health.

V and J are TRBV6-6 and TRBJ1-4; TRBD1 might be the D (5 bases). CDR1 and CDR2 (germline): MNHNY, SVGAGI (reference sequence). Between the trimmed V and J ends, which lost 0 bases and 8 bases, there was a span of 10 bases. The length of the CDR3 is 14 residues. CDR3 nucleotide sequence: TGTGCCAGCAGTTACTCGGCAGCAGGGGAAAAACTGTTTTTT. This translates into CASSYSAAGEKLFF.

This clonotype was picked up a small number of times. The chain recombines TRBV7-2 with TRBJ2-1; D is unresolved. The CDR3 totals 13 residues. With 6 bases removed from V and 4 bases from J, the gap between germline ends came to 10 bases. Germline assignment: CDR1 SGHTA and CDR2 FQGNSA. This CDR3 reads CASSPNGYNEQFF. CDR3 coding DNA: TGTGCCAGCAGTCCCAACGGGTACAATGAGCAGTTCTTC.

This sequence joins TRBV7-8 and TRBJ2-5, with D perhaps being TRBD1 or TRBD2 (6 bases each). The germline V gene encodes CDR1 SGHVS and CDR2 FQNEAQ. The CDR3 consists of 17 residues. V was trimmed by 5 bases and J by 2 bases, leaving 21 bases between them. This CDR3 is CASSPPGAAAGQETQYF. In DNA, the CDR3 is TGTGCCAGCAGCCCCCCGGGGGCCGCCGCGGGGCAAGAGACCCAGTACTTC.

This clonotype was detected a few times. The V and J genes are TRBV7-9 and TRBJ1-4, with TRBD1 identical over 9 bases. The CDR3 spans 14 residues. V lost 5 bases to trimming and J lost 6 bases; unmatched junction nucleotides: 4. CDR1 SEHNR and CDR2 FQNEAQ come from the germline V gene (reference sequence). CDR3 coding DNA: TGTGCCAGCAGCCCCTGGACAGGGGATGAAAAACTGTTTTTT. This encodes CASSPWTGDEKLFF.